The 16 T cell receptor beta chains below all came from one sample that was sequenced in a study of OX40 agonist ivuxolimab in advanced cancers. This table comes from immunoSEQ multiplex PCR, and its TCRdb copy is limited to in-frame clones, with some not included. The sample holds about 61,000 clones, 85% to 90% seen once. This specimen was CD4+ or CD8+ T cells sorted from blood, taken in a trial of the OX40 agonist ivuxolimab. All receptors come from an adult with an advanced solid tumor such as melanoma, head and neck, liver or kidney cancer.

The chain carries TRBV5-1 and TRBJ2-1, with 8 bases matching TRBD2. From germline, CDR1 is SGHRS and CDR2 YFSETQ. This CDR3 is built from 16 residues. Trimming took 0 bases from V and 4 from J; bases not matched to a gene: 6. The CDR3 reads CASSLGTSPIYNEQFF. In DNA form, the CDR3 reads TGCGCCAGCAGCTTGGGGACTAGCCCGATTTACAATGAGCAGTTCTTC.

This clone came up once. The chain uses TRBV5-4 and TRBJ2-3; D might be TRBD1 (6 bases). The CDR3 is made up of 15 amino acids. Germline V CDR1 and CDR2: SGHNT, YYREEE (reference sequence). Trimming cost V 5 bases and J 1 base, with 14 bases left between them. CDR3 DNA: TGTGCCAGCAGAAAAGGGGGAGACGGCACAGATACGCAGTATTTT. It yields the protein CASRKGGDGTDTQYF.

The chain links TRBV2 to TRBJ1-1; D not certain. Germline loops: CDR1 SNHLY, CDR2 FYNNEI. The CDR3 extends over 15 amino acids. Trimming stripped 5 bases from V and 7 bases from J, with 20 bases between. DNA of the CDR3: TGTGCCAGCAGTAGTGGGAACGGGGTTAAAGGTGAAGCTTTCTTT. This translates into CASSSGNGVKGEAFF.

This rearrangement joins TRBV6-5 to TRBJ1-1; 7 bases agree with TRBD1. The J segment lost 1 base and the V segment lost 10 bases, leaving 9 bases of the junction unmatched. The V gene's germline CDR1 is MNHEY and CDR2 SVGAGI. CDR3 size: 14 residues. This chain's CDR3 is CATHRGGGNTEAFF. The CDR3 DNA sequence: TGTGCCACCCACAGGGGCGGCGGGAACACTGAAGCTTTCTTT.

This chain uses TRBV2 with TRBJ2-1, with no clear D. This CDR3 region has 11 residues. V gave up 9 bases and J gave up 5 bases, with 8 bases separating them. The germline V gene has CDR1 SNHLY and CDR2 FYNNEI. This CDR3 reads CARRFDNEQFF. DNA for the CDR3: TGTGCCAGGAGGTTCGACAATGAGCAGTTCTTC.

The chain employs TRBV5-5 and TRBJ2-7; 8 nucleotides line up with TRBD1. Germline CDR1 reads SGHKS; CDR2 reads YYEKEE (reference sequence). CDR3 length: 16 residues. Trimming took 1 base from V and 2 from J; bases not matched to a gene: 8. The CDR3 is CASSLNPTGAPYEQYF. CDR3 sequence (DNA): TGTGCCAGCAGCTTGAATCCGACAGGGGCCCCCTACGAGCAGTACTTC.

V usage is TRBV6-4 and J usage is TRBJ1-2; D remains unclear. Deletions cut 3 bases from V and 2 bases from J, with 10 bases between. The CDR3 totals 14 residues. The germline V gene has CDR1 MRHNA and CDR2 SNTAGT. CDR3 sequence reads: CASSDSPGNYGYTF. The CDR3 region has the DNA TGTGCCAGCAGTGATTCCCCCGGGAACTATGGCTACACCTTC.

This clone was observed once. V gene TRBV5-1 combines with J gene TRBJ1-4; D gene ambiguous. Trimming shortened V by 6 bases and J by 0 bases, and 9 bases separated the two germline ends. CDR3 length: 14 amino acids. CDR1 is SGHRS and CDR2 is YFSETQ in the germline V gene. CDR3: CASTELSTNEKLFF. The DNA for the CDR3 is TGCGCCAGCACGGAGCTCTCAACTAATGAAAAACTGTTTTTT.

The chain is built from TRBV6-5 and TRBJ1-6; D remains unclear. In germline, CDR1 is MNHEY, CDR2 SVGAGI. The CDR3 totals 15 residues. V was pared by 10 bases and J by 5 bases, with 18 bases between. The chain's CDR3 is CAIQISPLHNSPLHF. For the CDR3, the DNA is TGTGCCATTCAAATAAGTCCCCTCCATAATTCACCCCTCCACTTT.

The chain joins TRBV5-1 to TRBJ1-1, with a possible D match to TRBD1 (5 bases). CDR1 and CDR2 (germline): SGHRS, YFSETQ. The CDR3 has 14 amino acids. Trimming removed 4 bases from V and 0 bases from J, with 10 bases in between. The CDR3 protein is CASSAGTVNTEAFF. As DNA, the CDR3 is TGCGCCAGCAGCGCCGGGACGGTGAACACTGAAGCTTTCTTT. Full variable domain (remainder filled in from reference TRBV5-1 and TRBJ1-1): KAGVTQTPRYLIKTRGQQVTLSCSPISGHRSVSWYQQTPGQGLQFLFEYFSETQRNKGNFPGRFSGRQFSNSRSEMNVSTLELGDSALYLCASSAGTVNTEAFFGQGTRLTVV.

The CDR3 region has the DNA TGTGCCAGCAGCCCTGGGACACGGGACGATCAGCCCCAGCATTTT. The encoded protein is CASSPGTRDDQPQHF. The chain uses TRBV5-6 and TRBJ1-5, with D perhaps TRBD1 (6 bases). V lost 4 bases and J lost 5, with 16 bases in between. Germline V gene sequence: CDR1 SGHDT, CDR2 YYEEEE. The CDR3 loop spans 15 amino acids. The full variable domain, in which reference TRBV5-6 and TRBJ1-5 provide the parts outside the CDR3, is DAGVTQSPTHLIKTRGQQVTLRCSPKSGHDTVSWYQQALGQGPQFIFQYYEEEERQRGNFPDRFSGHQFPNYSSELNVNALLLGDSALYLCASSPGTRDDQPQHFGDGTRLSIL.

The CDR3 loop reads CASSPRGQGTEAFF. Here the CDR3 DNA reads TGTGCCAGCAGCCCCCGGGGACAGGGCACTGAAGCTTTCTTT. The chain joins TRBV7-9 to TRBJ1-1, with 9 positions matching TRBD1. V shed 5 bases, J shed 4 bases, and the junction held 5 bases outside the gene matches. The CDR3 has 14 amino acids. Germline assignment: CDR1 SEHNR and CDR2 FQNEAQ (reference sequence).

The V call is TRBV6-1, the J call TRBJ1-4; 11 nucleotides agree with TRBD1. The CDR3 is made up of 15 amino acids. The germline CDR1 and CDR2 sequences are MNHNS and SASEGT. V gave up 5 bases and J gave up 7 bases; unmatched junction bases: 6. CDR3 in DNA: TGTGCCAGCAGTCCAAGGACAGGGGGCGGTGAAAAACTGTTTTTT. It yields the protein CASSPRTGGGEKLFF.

This chain uses TRBV6-1 with TRBJ1-5; D might be TRBD1 (6 bases). The CDR3 length is 15 residues. Germline V lookup: CDR1 MNHNS, CDR2 SASEGT. The germline V and J ends were trimmed by 3 bases and 0 bases, with 9 bases remaining between them. CDR3 nucleotides: TGTGCCAGCAGTGAGGGAGGGGGTAGCAATCAGCCCCAGCATTTT. This translates into CASSEGGGSNQPQHF.

The V and J genes are TRBV5-1 and TRBJ1-1; 8 nucleotides line up with TRBD1. Trimming removed 3 bases from V and 2 bases from J; junction bases left unmatched: 9. Germline assignment: CDR1 SGHRS and CDR2 YFSETQ. CDR3 length equals 16 residues. CDR3 nucleotide sequence: TGCGCCAGCAGCTCCTCAACTGGACAGGGAAACACTGAAGCTTTCTTT. It codes for CASSSSTGQGNTEAFF.

The chain has TRBV18 and TRBJ1-1; TRBD1 is a possible D gene (6 bases). V was pared by 3 bases and J by 4 bases, with 12 bases between. Germline values: CDR1 KGHSH, CDR2 LQKENI. The CDR3 spans 14 residues. The chain's CDR3 is CASSPAGAATEAFF. Here the CDR3 DNA reads TGTGCCAGCTCACCGGCAGGGGCGGCCACTGAAGCTTTCTTT.